One and the same sample provided the 23 T cell receptor beta chains below, sequenced in a study of T-cell reconstitution after alpha-beta-depleted transplantation in children. The TCRbeta library incorporated unique molecular identifiers. TCRdb used MiXCR to reprocess the PCR reads, holding one entry per CDR3 protein. The repertoire holds some 460,000 distinct CDR3 sequences, around 15% seen once, with 25% to 30% in the top ten. Sequenced material: PBMCs, mostly from graft donor cells, taken 360 days after TCRalphabeta/CD19-depleted stem cell transplant. These receptors were collected from a boy in the first two years of life who had a stem cell transplant for Wiskott-Aldrich syndrome, so the T cells may come from the graft donor.

This clonotype was seen a few times. The CDR3 DNA reads TGTGCCAGCAGTGAAAGCCTCCGGGCCGCTAGTAAGCAGTTCTTC. This encodes CASSESLRAASKQFF. The V call is TRBV2, the J call TRBJ2-1, with D uncertain. The length of the CDR3 is 15 residues. Trimming removed 2 bases from V and 11 bases from J, with 19 bases in between. Germline V CDR1 and CDR2: SNHLY, FYNNEI.

This clonotype was observed at least ten times. The genes are TRBV12-3 or TRBV12-4 and TRBJ2-5; D is possibly TRBD2 (6 bases). V lost 6 bases and J lost 4, with 21 bases in between. This CDR3 region has 16 residues. The CDR3 reads CASSHTGEELRETQYF. Written as DNA, the CDR3 is TGTGCCAGCAGCCACACCGGGGAGGAATTGAGAGAGACCCAGTACTTC.

This clonotype was seen a few times. J is TRBJ2-5 and V is TRBV10-3; 7 bases align to TRBD2. Germline V gene data show CDR1 as ENHRY and CDR2 as SYGVKD. Trimming removed 1 base from V and 5 bases from J; junction bases left unmatched: 7. The CDR3 length is 15 residues. In nucleotides, the CDR3 is TGTGCCATCAGTGAGTGGAGACTAGCCTCGGAGACCCAGTACTTC. It encodes CAISEWRLASETQYF.

This chain links TRBV12-3 or TRBV12-4 with TRBJ1-1; perhaps TRBD1 as D (6 bases). Between the trimmed V and J ends, which lost 5 bases and 0 bases, there was a span of 10 bases. This CDR3 contains 14 residues. CDR3 sequence: CASSPDRLNTEAFF. The CDR3 DNA reads TGTGCCAGCAGTCCGGACAGATTGAACACTGAAGCTTTCTTT.

This clonotype was detected only a few times. V is TRBV20-1 and J is TRBJ2-7; 12 positions match TRBD2. This CDR3 contains 14 residues. Germline V gene sequence: CDR1 DFQATT, CDR2 SNEGSKA (reference sequence). After removal of 5 bases from V and 6 bases from J, the junction contained 8 bases not matched to a gene. The CDR3 DNA sequence: TGCAGTGCTCGCACTAGCGGGGGGATGCGCGAGCAGTACTTC. It is translated as CSARTSGGMREQYF.

The V and J genes are TRBV10-3 and TRBJ2-3; 7 nucleotides agree with TRBD2. The CDR3 length is 18 residues. V gave up 0 bases and J gave up 2 bases; unmatched junction bases: 11. Looked up from germline, CDR1 is ENHRY and CDR2 is SYGVKD. The CDR3 sequence: CAISESSPLGGSTDTQYF. The CDR3 DNA reads as TGTGCCATCAGTGAGTCGAGCCCGTTGGGAGGGTCCACAGATACGCAGTATTTT.

This clonotype appeared a few times. In DNA form, the CDR3 reads TGTGCCAGCAGCTTAGCATTAAATGATGAGCAGTTCTTC. Translated: CASSLALNDEQFF. This rearrangement joins TRBV7-2 to TRBJ2-1, with unresolved D. The CDR3 consists of 13 residues. CDR1 is SGHTA and CDR2 is FQGNSA in the germline V gene. The V gene lost 0 bases and the J gene lost 8 bases, with 8 bases spanning the gap.

The chain has TRBV6-4 and TRBJ1-5; D possibly corresponds to TRBD1 (5 bases). The CDR3 has 10 amino acids. Germline CDR1 reads MRHNA; CDR2 reads SNTAGT. With 4 bases removed from V and 15 bases from J, the gap between germline ends came to 10 bases. In nucleotides, the CDR3 is TGTGCCAGCAGTGGGGGGGACGGGCATTTT. Its protein product is CASSGGDGHF.

The J gene is TRBJ2-3, the V gene TRBV4-2; 10 bases fit TRBD2. The germline gives CDR1 LGHNA, CDR2 YNFKEQ. The CDR3 runs to 17 residues. Trimming at V came to 0 bases and at J to 2 bases, leaving 5 bases not matched to a gene. Here the CDR3 DNA reads TGTGCCAGCAGCCAAGAGCTAGCGGGGGCCCCCACAGATACGCAGTATTTT. Amino acids: CASSQELAGAPTDTQYF.

This clonotype was seen a few times. V gene TRBV11-1 combines with J gene TRBJ2-4; 12 nucleotides align to TRBD2. The CDR3 is 19 residues long. J gave up 0 bases and V 6 bases, and 12 bases lay outside the gene matches. Germline V gene data show CDR1 as SGHAT and CDR2 as FQDESV (reference sequence). The CDR3 region is CASSYPLAGGDEAKNIQYF. CDR3 bases: TGTGCCAGCAGTTACCCTCTAGCGGGGGGGGACGAAGCCAAAAACATTCAGTACTTC.

This chain connects TRBV12-3 or TRBV12-4 to TRBJ2-7; 9 bases agree with TRBD1. J gave up 2 bases and V 2 bases, and 7 bases lay outside the gene matches. The CDR3 contains 16 residues. The CDR3 DNA is TGTGCCAGCAGTTTAAGAGGGGACAGGGCTCCCTACGAGCAGTACTTC. Encoded protein: CASSLRGDRAPYEQYF.

This clonotype was recorded a few times. The chain has TRBV20-1 and TRBJ2-1; 9 bases align to TRBD2. V shed 3 bases and J 7 bases; nucleotides not matched to a gene: 13. CDR1 and CDR2 (germline): DFQATT, SNEGSKA (reference sequence). The CDR3 extends over 16 amino acids. The CDR3 protein is CSASTLVAGAFNEQFF. In DNA form, the CDR3 reads TGCAGTGCTAGTACCTTGGTAGCGGGGGCCTTTAATGAGCAGTTCTTC.

This clonotype was seen a handful of times. This chain uses TRBV12-3 or TRBV12-4 with TRBJ2-2, with 11 nucleotides matching TRBD2. The V gene end was trimmed by 5 bases and the J gene end by 10 bases; junction bases not matched to a gene: 9. CDR3 length: 15 residues. The DNA for the CDR3 is TGTGCCAGCAGTCCGACTAGCGGGGAGGCCGCGGAGCTGTTTTTT. This translates into CASSPTSGEAAELFF.

The sample holds a few counts of this clonotype. The chain's CDR3 is CASRVDGVLAKNIQYF. Written as DNA, the CDR3 is TGTGCCAGCAGGGTTGATGGCGTCCTAGCCAAAAACATTCAGTACTTC. V and J are TRBV6-1 and TRBJ2-4; D gene ambiguous. The CDR3 extends over 16 amino acids. Trimming left V 6 bases short and J 0 bases short, with 15 bases between. In germline, CDR1 is MNHNS, CDR2 SASEGT.

The chain uses TRBV7-9 and TRBJ2-1; TRBD1 aligns across 9 bases. J lost 8 bases, V lost 6 bases, and 14 bases had no gene match. CDR3 length equals 16 residues. CDR1 is SEHNR, CDR2 FQNEAQ, per germline (reference sequence). The CDR3 bases are TGTGCCAGCAGACGAACAGGGGGCCCGACTAATTATGAGCAGTTCTTC. It is translated as CASRRTGGPTNYEQFF.

This clonotype was seen many times. The gene calls are TRBV7-2 and TRBJ2-3; D possibly matches TRBD1 or TRBD2 (5 bases each). The germline V and J ends were trimmed by 6 bases and 5 bases, with 12 bases remaining between them. The CDR3 covers 13 residues. The V gene's germline CDR1 is SGHTA and CDR2 FQGNSA. CDR3 nucleotide sequence: TGTGCCAGCAGTTTGGGACCCAGAGATACGCAGTATTTT. This translates into CASSLGPRDTQYF.

V and J are TRBV12-3 or TRBV12-4 and TRBJ2-1, with TRBD2 matching 14 bases. CDR3 length equals 16 residues. V shed 4 bases, J shed 7 bases, and the junction held 6 bases outside the gene matches. The CDR3 coding sequence is TGTGCCAGCAGTTCCCCGGGACTAGCGGGAGTAAATGAGCAGTTCTTC. Its protein is CASSSPGLAGVNEQFF.

This clonotype came up a few times. This sequence joins TRBV3-1 and TRBJ1-5; the D gene is possibly TRBD1 (5 bases). The germline V gene has CDR1 LGHDT and CDR2 YNNKEL (reference sequence). The CDR3 is 14 residues long. The V end was cut by 1 base, the J end by 7 bases, with 11 bases between. The CDR3 DNA reads as TGTGCCAGCAGCCAAGGGAGGGGAGGGCAGCCCCAGCATTTT. It is translated as CASSQGRGGQPQHF.

This clonotype occurred a few times. This chain connects TRBV4-3 to TRBJ2-1; 7 positions match TRBD2. The CDR3 is 16 residues long. The V segment lost 4 bases and the J segment 0 bases; nucleotides outside the gene matches: 6. Germline CDR1 is LGHNA and CDR2 is YSLEER. The CDR3 spells CASSRTRMGSYNEQFF. The CDR3, as DNA: TGCGCCAGCAGCCGGACTAGAATGGGCTCCTACAATGAGCAGTTCTTC.

In its sample, this clonotype was seen a few times. The chain uses TRBV6-1 and TRBJ1-4; D is ambiguous. V lost 6 bases to trimming and J lost 4 bases, with 9 bases between them. The CDR3 has 13 amino acids. From germline, CDR1 is MNHNS and CDR2 SASEGT. CDR3 residues: CASRAQINEKLFF. For the CDR3, the DNA is TGTGCCAGCAGAGCGCAGATTAATGAAAAACTGTTTTTT.

Only a few counts were recorded for this clonotype. This chain links TRBV27 with TRBJ2-1, with 7 bases identical to TRBD1. The CDR3 spans 15 residues. The V and J ends lost 3 bases and 2 bases, in that order; junction bases with no gene match: 4. The germline CDR1 and CDR2 sequences are MNHEY and SMNVEV (reference sequence). CDR3 residues: CASSFTGDTYNEQFF. CDR3 nucleotide sequence: TGTGCCAGCAGTTTTACAGGGGACACCTACAATGAGCAGTTCTTC.

This clonotype was counted only a few times. As DNA, the CDR3 is TGTGCCAGCAGCCAAGCACGGGGGTACCAAGAGACCCAGTACTTC. Amino acids: CASSQARGYQETQYF. The V and J genes are TRBV3-1 and TRBJ2-5, with D possibly matching TRBD2 (6 bases). Deletions cut 1 base from V and 0 bases from J, with 9 bases between. Germline loops: CDR1 LGHDT, CDR2 YNNKEL (reference sequence). This CDR3 is built from 15 residues.

This chain connects TRBV6-1 to TRBJ2-1, with 7 bases fitting TRBD1. After removal of 6 bases from V and 15 bases from J, the junction contained 17 bases not matched to a gene. Per germline, CDR1 MNHNS and CDR2 SASEGT. This CDR3 has 14 residues. The CDR3 nucleotides are TGTGCCAGCAGCTTGAAGTTAGCCGGGACAGCTCGGTTCTTC. Translating it yields CASSLKLAGTARFF.